Below, 30 T cell receptor beta chains from the same sample are listed, as sequenced in a study of blood T cell repertoires in COVID-19. This table comes from immunoSEQ multiplex PCR, and its TCRdb copy is limited to in-frame clones, with some not included. The sample includes about 100,000 clones, around 81% seen only once; the top ten take around 15%. Sequenced input: peripheral blood. These TCRs come from a man aged 50-60 years with active or convalescent COVID-19.

This clone was counted once. The chain has TRBV7-9 and TRBJ2-3; weak D call: TRBD2 (5 bases). CDR1 and CDR2 (germline): SEHNR, FQNEAQ (reference sequence). CDR3 length equals 16 residues. V was pared by 5 bases and J by 2 bases, with 17 bases between. CDR3 protein: CASSPSHGIDTDTQYF. The CDR3 nucleotides read TGTGCCAGCAGCCCCTCCCACGGGATTGACACAGATACGCAGTATTTT.

The V call is TRBV10-3, the J call TRBJ1-2, with 8 bases fitting TRBD1. The CDR3 has 16 amino acids. The J segment lost 0 bases and the V segment lost 4 bases, leaving 7 bases of the junction unmatched. The germline V gene has CDR1 ENHRY and CDR2 SYGVKD. The CDR3 nucleotides are TGTGCCATCAGTGCGTTGACAGGGGAAGCTAACTATGGCTACACCTTC. Residues: CAISALTGEANYGYTF.

The chain uses TRBV5-1 and TRBJ2-1, with D perhaps matching TRBD2 (5 bases). V was shortened by 0 bases and J by 9 bases, with 13 bases between the two germline ends. Per germline, CDR1 SGHRS and CDR2 YFSETQ. CDR3 length equals 14 residues. The CDR3 nucleotides are TGCGCCAGCAGCTTGGACGTAGGAGGCGGTGAGCAGTTCTTC. Amino acids: CASSLDVGGGEQFF.

In its sample, this clone was seen once. V usage is TRBV6-5 and J usage is TRBJ2-5; D is perhaps TRBD2 (6 bases). Germline CDR1 and CDR2: MNHEY and SVGAGI. The CDR3 loop spans 14 amino acids. Trimming removed 6 bases at V and 1 base at J, with 12 bases between. CDR3 loop: CASRGHGGQETQYF. CDR3 nucleotides: TGTGCCAGCAGAGGTCACGGGGGCCAAGAGACCCAGTACTTC.

The rearrangement uses TRBV21-1 and TRBJ1-3; the listed D gene, TRBD1, was not tested against the DNA. TRBV21-1 is assigned pseudogene status. This CDR3 spans 18 amino acids. CDR3 DNA sequence: TGTGCCAGCAGGGACGACAGGGTCCGCCTGAGCTCTGGAAACACCATATATTTT. Translated: CASRDDRVRLSSGNTIYF.

V and J are TRBV29-1 and TRBJ2-2; possibly TRBD2 for D (5 bases). The germline gives CDR1 SQVTM, CDR2 ANQGSEA. The CDR3 extends over 14 amino acids. The ends were cut back, 6 bases at V and 5 bases at J, with 16 bases in the middle. The CDR3 DNA sequence: TGCAGCGTACAGTCACTAGGTTATACCGGGGAGCTGTTTTTT. As protein: CSVQSLGYTGELFF.

J is TRBJ1-1 and V is TRBV10-3, with 12 positions matching TRBD1. Losses at the gene ends were 6 bases for V and 3 bases for J; bases not matched to a gene: 8. This CDR3 is 16 amino acids long. Germline CDR1 and CDR2: ENHRY and SYGVKD. The CDR3 region has the DNA TGTGCCATCAGGTCTGGGACAGGGGGCTCGGACACTGAAGCTTTCTTT. Translation gives CAIRSGTGGSDTEAFF.

In DNA, the CDR3 is TGTGCCAGCAGCTCCGACAGACTAGCGGGAGATCGGAATGAGCAGTTCTTC. Translation gives CASSSDRLAGDRNEQFF. This chain links TRBV7-3 with TRBJ2-1, with TRBD2 matching over 12 bases. Germline V gene lookup returns CDR1 SGHTA and CDR2 FQGTGA. With 4 bases clipped from V and 7 bases from J, the junction kept 11 bases outside the gene matches. This CDR3 region has 17 residues.

This rearrangement joins TRBV2 to TRBJ2-5; a possible D gene is TRBD2 (5 bases). The V gene lost 3 bases and the J gene lost 3 bases, with 11 bases spanning the gap. This CDR3 is 14 amino acids long. Per the germline V gene, CDR1 is SNHLY and CDR2 is FYNNEI. The CDR3 coding sequence is TGTGCCAGCAGTGAGGAGGCACTGGAAGAGACCCAGTACTTC. Protein sequence: CASSEEALEETQYF.

This clone has a single count. This sequence joins TRBV6-1 and TRBJ2-5; the match to TRBD2 covers 10 bases. Losses at the gene ends were 2 bases for V and 4 bases for J; bases not matched to a gene: 4. This CDR3 contains 15 residues. Germline V lookup: CDR1 MNHNS, CDR2 SASEGT. The CDR3 nucleotides are TGTGCCAGCAGTGAACTAGCGGGAGTGATAGAGACCCAGTACTTC. It codes for CASSELAGVIETQYF.

The rearrangement uses TRBV19 and TRBJ2-4; TRBD1 is a possible D gene (5 bases). CDR3 size: 17 residues. Germline loops: CDR1 LNHDA, CDR2 SQIVND (reference sequence). Trimming took off 2 bases at V and 3 bases at J, with 17 bases between the two ends. The CDR3 DNA reads as TGTGCCAGTAGTATACCCTTTTCAGGGATAGGCAAAAACATTCAGTACTTC. It yields the protein CASSIPFSGIGKNIQYF.

This rearrangement joins TRBV5-1 to TRBJ1-2; D ambiguous. V lost 1 base and J 6 bases, leaving 10 bases between the germline ends. Germline CDR1 is SGHRS and CDR2 is YFSETQ. This CDR3 comprises 13 residues. CDR3: CASSLLVGDGYTF. The DNA of the CDR3 is TGCGCCAGCAGCTTGTTGGTCGGTGATGGCTACACCTTC.

The genes are TRBV5-4 and TRBJ2-7; possibly TRBD1 for D (6 bases). Looked up from germline, CDR1 is SGHNT and CDR2 is YYREEE (reference sequence). The CDR3 loop spans 14 amino acids. V dropped 4 bases and J dropped 3 bases, with 14 bases sitting between them. DNA of the CDR3: TGTGCCAGCAGCATCGGGACACAAGTCTACGAGCAGTACTTC. Amino acid sequence: CASSIGTQVYEQYF.

This chain links TRBV7-9 with TRBJ2-7; D is possibly TRBD1 (7 bases). The CDR3 is 13 residues long. CDR1 SEHNR and CDR2 FQNEAQ come from the germline V gene (reference sequence). CDR3 sequence reads: CAVPGRGVYEQYF. CDR3 coding DNA: TGTGCAGTCCCTGGCAGGGGGGTATACGAGCAGTACTTC. The whole variable domain, remainder taken from reference TRBV7-9 and TRBJ2-7, is DTGVSQNPRHKITKRGQNVTFRCDPISEHNRLYWYRQTLGQGPEFLTYFQNEAQLEKSRLLSDRFSAERPKGSFSTLEIQRTEQGDSAMYLCAVPGRGVYEQYFGPGTRLTVT.

This clone was seen only once. The V and J genes are TRBV10-1 and TRBJ2-1; 7 bases map to TRBD1. Trimming removed 3 bases from V and 6 bases from J; junction bases left unmatched: 5. Germline lookup yields CDR1 WNHNN and CDR2 SYGVQD (reference sequence). CDR3 length: 14 amino acids. The CDR3 spells CASSDSGQTNEQFF. The CDR3, as DNA: TGCGCCAGCAGTGACTCGGGACAGACCAATGAGCAGTTCTTC.

This clone was counted between two and nine times. The V call is TRBV5-1, the J call TRBJ2-1, with 10 bases aligning to TRBD2. V was pared by 5 bases and J by 5 bases, with 7 bases of the junction left unmatched. Germline V gene data show CDR1 as SGHRS and CDR2 as YFSETQ. The CDR3 is 15 amino acids. In nucleotides, the CDR3 is TGCGCCAGCAGTCCCGGACTAGCGGTTGACAATGAGCAGTTCTTC. Its protein product is CASSPGLAVDNEQFF.

The chain couples TRBV19 to TRBJ1-5; D remains ambiguous. This CDR3 has 16 amino acids. CDR1 is LNHDA, CDR2 SQIVND, per germline (reference sequence). Deletions cut 2 bases from V and 9 bases from J, with 20 bases between. The CDR3 DNA follows: TGTGCCAGTAGTATAATAGAGGGAGAGTCACGATGGCCCCAGCATTTT. It encodes CASSIIEGESRWPQHF.

The chain joins TRBV6-5 to TRBJ1-1; D possibly corresponds to TRBD1 (6 bases). The germline gives CDR1 MNHEY, CDR2 SVGAGI. This CDR3 comprises 13 residues. The V end was cut by 5 bases, the J end by 0 bases, with 7 bases between. The CDR3 DNA is TGTGCCAGCAGTCAGGGGTTGAACACTGAAGCTTTCTTT. Its protein product is CASSQGLNTEAFF.

This clone was seen a single time. The V call is TRBV9, the J call TRBJ1-3; possibly TRBD1 for D (6 bases). The CDR3 totals 15 residues. Trimming cost V 3 bases and J 3 bases, with 13 bases left between them. Germline V CDR1 and CDR2: SGDLS, YYNGEE. As DNA, the CDR3 is TGTGCCAGCAGCGCAGGGGTTTGGGTTGGAAACACCATATATTTT. Translation: CASSAGVWVGNTIYF.

This rearrangement joins TRBV3-1 (or the pseudogene TRBV3-2) to TRBJ1-1; the D gene is possibly TRBD1 (6 bases). The ends were cut back, 1 base at V and 1 base at J, with 13 bases in the middle. Germline values: CDR1 LGHDT, CDR2 YNNKEL (reference sequence). CDR3 length: 16 residues. The CDR3 sequence is CASSQGAQGANTEAFF. The CDR3 DNA follows: TGTGCCAGCAGCCAAGGCGCACAGGGCGCGAACACTGAAGCTTTCTTT.

V usage is TRBV25-1 and J usage is TRBJ1-1; 11 bases match TRBD1. This CDR3 is 16 amino acids long. V dropped 4 bases and J dropped 2; count of bases not matched to a gene: 6. Germline lookup yields CDR1 MGHDK and CDR2 SYGVNS. In DNA, the CDR3 is TGTGCCAGCAGTGTTCCGGGGACAGGGGGTAACACTGAAGCTTTCTTT. This codes for CASSVPGTGGNTEAFF. The whole variable domain, remainder taken from reference TRBV25-1 and TRBJ1-1, is EADIYQTPRYLVIGTGKKITLECSQTMGHDKMYWYQQDPGMELHLIHYSYGVNSTEKGDLSSESTVSRIRTEHFPLTLESARPSHTSQYLCASSVPGTGGNTEAFFGQGTRLTVV.

J is TRBJ2-7 and V is TRBV7-2; TRBD1 matches at 11 bases. Unmatched junction bases numbered 9, after V lost 4 bases and J lost 7 bases. Germline V gene lookup returns CDR1 SGHTA and CDR2 FQGNSA. The CDR3 is made up of 15 amino acids. CDR3 sequence: CASSSTGTGGLEQYF. Here the CDR3 DNA reads TGTGCCAGCAGCTCGACCGGGACAGGGGGTTTAGAGCAGTACTTC. Variable domain in full (rest from reference TRBV7-2 and TRBJ2-7): GAGVSQSPSNKVTEKGKDVELRCDPISGHTALYWYRQSLGQGLEFLIYFQGNSAPDKSGLPSDRFSAERTGGSVSTLTIQRTQQEDSAVYLCASSSTGTGGLEQYFGPGTRLTVT.

The genes are TRBV10-3 and TRBJ2-3, with 12 nucleotides matching TRBD2. Germline assignment: CDR1 ENHRY and CDR2 SYGVKD. V was clipped by 6 bases and J by 5 bases; unmatched bases: 9. CDR3 length: 16 amino acids. CDR3 sequence (DNA): TGTGCCATCAGCGCGACTAGCGGGAGAAAAGGAGATACGCAGTATTTT. Protein product: CAISATSGRKGDTQYF.

The rearrangement joins TRBV11-3 to TRBJ1-1; the D gene is possibly TRBD1 (5 bases). CDR1 SGHNT and CDR2 YENEEA come from the germline V gene. The CDR3 covers 13 residues. Trimming removed 1 base at V and 4 bases at J, with 7 bases between. CDR3 DNA sequence: TGTGCCAGCAGCTTAGCCGGGGGCACTGAAGCTTTCTTT. Protein: CASSLAGGTEAFF. Complete variable domain (other parts from reference TRBV11-3 and TRBJ1-1): EAGVVQSPRYKIIEKKQPVAFWCNPISGHNTLYWYLQNLGQGPELLIRYENEEAVDDSQLPKDRFSAERLKGVDSTLKIQPAELGDSAVYLCASSLAGGTEAFFGQGTRLTVV.

There are many counts of this clone. This chain uses TRBV2 with TRBJ1-6; D gene uncertain. The CDR3 sequence is 16 residues long. Trimming took off 7 bases at V and 0 bases at J, with 13 bases between the two ends. Germline CDR1 and CDR2: SNHLY and FYNNEI. CDR3 DNA: TGTGCCAGCATCGCGCGGCTGAGCTCCTATAATTCACCCCTCCACTTT. Its translation is CASIARLSSYNSPLHF.

CDR3 residues: CASSHSWDQRTEAFF. Here the CDR3 DNA reads TGTGCCAGCAGCCACTCCTGGGATCAGCGGACTGAAGCTTTCTTT. This chain connects TRBV27 to TRBJ1-1; D unclear. The CDR3 covers 15 residues. Deletions cut 6 bases from V and 5 bases from J, with 19 bases between. Germline V gives CDR1 MNHEY, CDR2 SMNVEV (reference sequence).

The genes are TRBV10-1 and TRBJ2-3, with 10 positions matching TRBD1. Germline CDR1 is WNHNN and CDR2 is SYGVQD (reference sequence). CDR3 length: 15 amino acids. The ends lost 5 bases at V and 3 bases at J; junction bases unmatched: 5. As DNA, the CDR3 is TGCGCCAGCAGTTTTGGGACAGGGGAAACAGATACGCAGTATTTT. It codes for CASSFGTGETDTQYF.

As concerns this clone: The junction and the germline gene differ at one end; a read error may be behind it. The CDR3 DNA reads as TGTGCCAGCAGGAACTACGGGGGGGAGATCTTC. It yields the protein CASRNYGGEIF. The chain carries TRBV2 and TRBJ2-1; 8 bases map to TRBD2. Looked up from germline, CDR1 is SNHLY and CDR2 is FYNNEI. The CDR3 contains 11 residues.

The V and J genes are TRBV24-1 and TRBJ2-3; TRBD2 aligns across 14 bases. V lost 8 bases to trimming and J lost 1 base; unmatched junction nucleotides: 1. Germline CDR1 reads KGHDR; CDR2 reads SFDVKD. This CDR3 spans 15 amino acids. CDR3 in amino acids: CATMGLAGGTDTQYF. The DNA for the CDR3 is TGTGCCACCATGGGACTAGCGGGAGGCACAGATACGCAGTATTTT.

This sequence joins TRBV24-1 and TRBJ2-7, with TRBD1 identical over 8 bases. The CDR3 has 15 residues. The V segment lost 4 bases and the J segment 0 bases; nucleotides outside the gene matches: 4. Germline V gives CDR1 KGHDR, CDR2 SFDVKD. CDR3 DNA sequence: TGTGCCACCAGTGACCGGGACAGGAGCTCCTACGAGCAGTACTTC. Protein: CATSDRDRSSYEQYF.